This T cell receptor (beta chain) was captured in a study of T cells after somatic rescue of genetic block. The assay was immunoSEQ multiplex PCR, and TCRdb's table has in-frame clones only and misses some. The sample lists around 64,000 clones, about 90% occurring once. The CDR3 is 14 amino acids. With 4 bases clipped from V and 1 base from J, the junction kept 3 bases outside the gene matches. Germline CDR1 and CDR2: MGHRA and YSYEKL. V gene TRBV4-1 combines with J gene TRBJ1-1, with TRBD1 matching 7 bases. The origin of this receptor is a man in his forties or fifties. Material for sequencing was peripheral blood mononuclear cells (PBMCs). In DNA form, the CDR3 reads TGCGCCAGCAGCCTCGGACAGGCGAACACTGAAGCTTTCTTT. This translates into CASSLGQANTEAFF.